Each of the 19 T cell receptor beta chains below was sequenced from the same sample in a study of cytomegalovirus exposure and HLA in healthy donors. The study ran its PCR with 60 Vbeta and 13 Jbeta primers. Assay used: immunoSEQ multiplex PCR; TCRdb lists only in-frame clones, some missing. The repertoire holds about 120,000 clones, with approximately 72% as singletons. Material for sequencing was PBMCs. Receptors were obtained from a man in his late teens or twenties in good health and CMV-seronegative.

The CDR3 is CASSLGRTLRQERKETQYF. In DNA, the CDR3 is TGCGCCAGCAGCTTGGGTCGAACACTAAGACAGGAGCGAAAAGAGACCCAGTACTTC. The chain uses TRBV5-1 and TRBJ2-5, with D maybe TRBD1 (6 bases). The CDR3 consists of 19 residues. The germline V and J ends were trimmed by 0 bases and 3 bases, with 24 bases remaining between them. The germline CDR1 and CDR2 sequences are SGHRS and YFSETQ.

V gene TRBV5-1 combines with J gene TRBJ1-5; D is unclear. This CDR3 is built from 12 residues. Trimming shortened V by 0 bases and J by 9 bases, and 7 bases separated the two germline ends. Germline V gene sequence: CDR1 SGHRS, CDR2 YFSETQ. The CDR3 DNA is TGCGCCAGCAGCTTGGATGAGGGGCCCCAGCATTTT. Translating it yields CASSLDEGPQHF.

This sequence joins TRBV5-1 and TRBJ1-1; 9 nucleotides match TRBD1. Germline V gene lookup returns CDR1 SGHRS and CDR2 YFSETQ. CDR3 size: 15 residues. V lost 0 bases, J lost 3 bases, and 3 bases stayed unmatched. The CDR3 protein is CASSLDRGPYTEAFF. CDR3 sequence (DNA): TGCGCCAGCAGCTTGGACAGGGGGCCCTACACTGAAGCTTTCTTT.

This clone was seen more than once but under ten times. The chain recombines TRBV7-2 with TRBJ2-3; 8 positions agree with TRBD2. Germline CDR1 reads SGHTA; CDR2 reads FQGNSA. The CDR3 covers 16 residues. The V segment lost 5 bases and the J segment 6 bases; nucleotides outside the gene matches: 13. The CDR3 region is CASSPSQRGTDDTQYF. The CDR3 bases are TGTGCCAGCAGCCCATCACAGCGGGGGACCGACGATACGCAGTATTTT.

This clone appeared a few times. The rearrangement uses TRBV27 and TRBJ1-4, with 8 bases matching TRBD1. CDR1 and CDR2 (germline): MNHEY, SMNVEV (reference sequence). After removal of 5 bases from V and 2 bases from J, the junction contained 4 bases not matched to a gene. The CDR3 has 15 residues. The CDR3 region is CASSLRQGTNEKLFF. The CDR3 bases are TGTGCCAGCAGTCTCCGACAGGGGACTAATGAAAAACTGTTTTTT. The whole variable domain, filled in from reference TRBV27 and TRBJ1-4, reads EAQVTQNPRYLITVTGKKLTVTCSQNMNHEYMSWYRQDPGLGLRQIYYSMNVEVTDKGDVPEGYKVSRKEKRNFPLILESPSPNQTSLYFCASSLRQGTNEKLFFGSGTQLSVL.

Details on this clone: At one of its ends the junction is not consistent with the germline gene, which may arise from a read error. This chain uses TRBV9 with TRBJ2-7, with D tentatively TRBD2 (6 bases). Per germline, CDR1 SGDLS and CDR2 YYNGEE. CDR3 size: 13 residues. The CDR3 sequence: CVSSVGSGGEQYF. DNA for the CDR3: TGTGTCAGCAGCGTCGGTAGCGGAGGCGAGCAGTACTTC.

This chain joins TRBV7-9 and TRBJ1-1, with 12 bases identical to TRBD1. Looked up from germline, CDR1 is SEHNR and CDR2 is FQNEAQ (reference sequence). V was pared by 0 bases and J by 1 base, with 9 bases of the junction left unmatched. The CDR3 contains 19 residues. As DNA, the CDR3 is TGTGCCAGCAGCTTAGCTGGGGGGACAGGGGGCCGTCGGAACACTGAAGCTTTCTTT. It specifies CASSLAGGTGGRRNTEAFF. The full variable domain, rest sourced from reference TRBV7-9 and TRBJ1-1, is DTGVSQNPRHKITKRGQNVTFRCDPISEHNRLYWYRQTLGQGPEFLTYFQNEAQLEKSRLLSDRFSAERPKGSFSTLEIQRTEQGDSAMYLCASSLAGGTGGRRNTEAFFGQGTRLTVV.

V and J are TRBV5-4 and TRBJ2-7; no clear D gene. Germline CDR1 reads SGHNT; CDR2 reads YYREEE (reference sequence). This CDR3 comprises 14 residues. Trimming stripped 2 bases from V and 3 bases from J, with 12 bases between. CDR3 sequence: CASSLNVGSYEQYF. The CDR3 nucleotides read TGTGCCAGCAGCTTAAACGTCGGTAGCTACGAGCAGTACTTC.

V gene TRBV5-1 combines with J gene TRBJ2-2, with 10 bases identical to TRBD1. V dropped 4 bases and J dropped 5; count of bases not matched to a gene: 8. The CDR3 spans 16 residues. Germline V gives CDR1 SGHRS, CDR2 YFSETQ. As DNA, the CDR3 is TGCGCCAGCAGCCAAGGGACAGGGGATGGTACCGGGGAGCTGTTTTTT. Amino acids: CASSQGTGDGTGELFF.

J is TRBJ1-1 and V is TRBV4-2; the match to TRBD1 covers 8 bases. Germline trimming cut 1 base from V and 5 bases from J; bases unmatched to any gene: 6. The germline gives CDR1 LGHNA, CDR2 YNFKEQ. CDR3 length equals 15 residues. Here the CDR3 DNA reads TGTGCCAGCAGCCAAGCTCGAACAGGGGGTACTGAAGCTTTCTTT. The encoded protein is CASSQARTGGTEAFF.

The table lists this clone with a few counts. This chain uses TRBV9 with TRBJ2-3; perhaps TRBD1 as D (9 bases). CDR1 and CDR2 (germline): SGDLS, YYNGEE. The germline V and J ends were trimmed by 2 bases and 5 bases, with 21 bases remaining between them. This CDR3 spans 17 amino acids. The DNA of the CDR3 is TGTGCCAGCAGCGTCCGGGGGGGGACAGGGCTCGAAGATACGCAGTATTTT. Protein: CASSVRGGTGLEDTQYF. Full variable domain (remainder filled in from reference TRBV9 and TRBJ2-3): DSGVTQTPKHLITATGQRVTLRCSPRSGDLSVYWYQQSLDQGLQFLIQYYNGEERAKGNILERFSAQQFPDLHSELNLSSLELGDSALYFCASSVRGGTGLEDTQYFGPGTRLTVL.

This clone was detected only a few times. CDR3 region: CASSAGTSGSPGKTQYF. The CDR3 DNA follows: TGTGCCAGCAGCGCAGGGACTAGCGGGAGTCCGGGGAAGACCCAGTACTTC. The gene calls are TRBV11-3 and TRBJ2-5; 14 bases fit TRBD2. The CDR3 sequence is 17 residues long. Germline V CDR1 and CDR2: SGHNT, YENEEA. J gave up 6 bases and V 5 bases, and 11 bases lay outside the gene matches.

This clone was found once. This rearrangement joins TRBV6-1 to TRBJ2-3; 8 nucleotides align to TRBD2. With V trimmed by 5 bases and J by 1 base, 5 bases remained unmatched. The CDR3 sequence is 15 residues long. Germline CDR1 is MNHNS and CDR2 is SASEGT. The CDR3 reads CASSLLAGRTDTQYF. The CDR3 coding sequence is TGTGCCAGCAGTCTGTTAGCGGGGCGCACAGATACGCAGTATTTT.

The chain is built from TRBV19 and TRBJ2-1, with D possibly matching TRBD2 (6 bases). The CDR3 extends over 15 amino acids. With 3 bases removed from V and 0 bases from J, the gap between germline ends came to 9 bases. Germline V CDR1 and CDR2: LNHDA, SQIVND (reference sequence). The CDR3 loop is CASSIRGSSYNEQFF. DNA of the CDR3: TGTGCCAGTAGTATCCGGGGGAGCTCCTACAATGAGCAGTTCTTC.

This clone was seen only a few times. The chain combines TRBV2 with TRBJ2-7; TRBD2 matches at 8 bases. V lost 8 bases, J lost 7 bases, and 10 bases stayed unmatched. CDR3 length: 13 amino acids. Germline-derived CDR1 and CDR2 are SNHLY and FYNNEI. The CDR3 loop reads CASAGTREGEQYF. The CDR3 nucleotides read TGTGCCAGCGCCGGGACTAGAGAGGGGGAGCAGTACTTC.

The chain links TRBV13 to TRBJ2-3; D perhaps matches TRBD2 (6 bases). In germline, CDR1 is PRHDT, CDR2 FYEKMQ (reference sequence). The CDR3 has 17 residues. Between the trimmed V and J ends, which lost 5 bases and 0 bases, there was a span of 18 bases. CDR3 sequence: CASSPQRGISSTDTQYF. CDR3 DNA: TGTGCCAGCAGCCCCCAACGGGGGATTTCTAGCACAGATACGCAGTATTTT.

The chain combines TRBV4-1 with TRBJ2-4, with D perhaps matching TRBD2 (6 bases). Germline CDR1 reads MGHRA; CDR2 reads YSYEKL. V was pared by 7 bases and J by 4 bases, with 14 bases between. This CDR3 is built from 14 residues. The CDR3 region is CASTPAAGKNIQYF. The DNA for the CDR3 is TGCGCCAGCACCCCCGCGGCGGGGAAAAACATTCAGTACTTC.

This chain connects TRBV7-8 to TRBJ2-3, with TRBD1 identical over 11 bases. Trimming cost V 2 bases and J 2 bases; bases outside gene matches: 15. The germline CDR1 and CDR2 sequences are SGHVS and FQNEAQ. The CDR3 runs 20 residues. The CDR3: CASSLNPGTGGSGNTDTQYF. The CDR3 DNA follows: TGTGCCAGCAGCTTAAACCCCGGGACAGGGGGATCAGGGAACACAGATACGCAGTATTTT.

This clone was counted between two and nine times. The genes are TRBV11-3 and TRBJ1-1; no firm D call. This CDR3 is built from 13 residues. Germline V gives CDR1 SGHNT, CDR2 YENEEA. V lost 4 bases and J 1 base, leaving 7 bases between the germline ends. This CDR3 is CASSSERNTEAFF. The CDR3 coding sequence is TGTGCCAGCAGCTCAGAGAGGAACACTGAAGCTTTCTTT.